This T cell receptor beta chain was identified during a study of shared clonotypes between healthy human individuals. Across the whole study: Per donor, CD8 memory used one plate, CD8 naive used two, CD4 memory used three and CD4 naive used three.

This clone was observed a single time. Antigen unknown. Repertoires were generated with immunoSEQ multiplex PCR, while TCRdb's copy carries only in-frame clones and drops some. Altogether some 2.1 million clones are present, approximately 95% being singletons, with the ten largest covering 0.13%. The CDR3 is made up of 13 amino acids. The V end lost 2 bases, the J end lost 5 bases, and 8 bases lay between the germline ends. CDR1 and CDR2 (germline): SGHRS, YFSETQ. Study-level results: All-four-donor shared clonotypes had higher generation probabilities than non-shared clonotypes did. Limitation of the genetic and exposure-history diversity represented came from the few donors.

Sequenced sample: naive CD4+ T cells sorted from blood. The sample's subset: CD45RA+ positively selected. The TCR sequence derives from a man aged 18 to 30 in good health. This chain joins TRBV5-1 and TRBJ1-5; D is unresolved. In nucleotides, the CDR3 is TGCGCCAGCAGCTTAAGGGTGGATCAGCCCCAGCATTTT. Translation: CASSLRVDQPQHF.